This passage covers 17 T cell receptor beta chains from one sample sequenced in a study of monozygotic twins with inflammatory bowel disease. TCRdb re-called the 5' RACE reads; every CDR3 protein appears as one record, without DNA. The sample includes about 160,000 distinct CDR3 sequences. The sample taken for sequencing was blood. These receptors all come from a human donor with ulcerative colitis or Crohn's disease, or a healthy co-twin of an affected twin (not recorded which).

This chain links TRBV7-2 with TRBJ2-1; the TRBD2 assignment by TCRdb is unverifiable without DNA. From germline, CDR1 is SGHTA and CDR2 FQGNSA. The CDR3 is 16 residues long. The CDR3 is CASSLTSGGAYNEQFF.

The chain has TRBV5-1 and TRBJ2-5; TCRdb gives TRBD2 as the D gene, but with no DNA this cannot be confirmed. Per germline, CDR1 SGHRS and CDR2 YFSETQ. The CDR3 sequence is 16 residues long. CDR3 region: CASSFSGLAGGETQYF.

The chain couples TRBV5-1 to TRBJ2-1; TCRdb indicates TRBD1, and absent DNA this call remains unverified. The germline CDR1 and CDR2 sequences are SGHRS and YFSETQ. The CDR3 contains 19 residues. The CDR3 here is CASSLPSEGGFSVGNEQFF.

V and J are TRBV6-2 or TRBV6-3 and TRBJ2-3; with no DNA, the TCRdb D assignment of TRBD1 cannot be verified. This CDR3 is 14 amino acids long. Germline CDR1 and CDR2: MNHEY and SVGEGT. The CDR3 loop reads CASSLRDYTDTQYF.

This rearrangement joins TRBV7-9 to TRBJ2-3; the TCRdb call, TRBD1, lacks DNA for checking. Germline V lookup: CDR1 SEHNR, CDR2 FQNEAQ (reference sequence). CDR3 length equals 15 residues. Here the CDR3 reads CASSIEPPRTDTQYF.

V gene TRBV20-1 combines with J gene TRBJ1-2; TCRdb returns TRBD1, unconfirmable since there is no DNA. Germline assignment: CDR1 DFQATT and CDR2 SNEGSKA (reference sequence). There are 13 residues in the CDR3. CDR3 in amino acids: CSARTGTNYGYTF.

The chain uses TRBV5-1 and TRBJ2-5. The CDR3 loop spans 14 amino acids. Germline V gene lookup returns CDR1 SGHRS and CDR2 YFSETQ. The CDR3 region is CASSFRTGQETQYF.

The rearrangement joins TRBV12-3 or TRBV12-4 to TRBJ1-3; there is no DNA to check the TCRdb D call of TRBD1. The CDR3 extends over 16 amino acids. The CDR3 spells CASSLADRYSGNTIYF.

This chain uses TRBV5-4 with TRBJ2-2; TCRdb's D gene call, TRBD2, goes unchecked for lack of DNA. The CDR3 contains 17 residues. Germline V gene sequence: CDR1 SGHNT, CDR2 YYREEE (reference sequence). CDR3: CASSLVGSGSNTGELFF.

J is TRBJ1-1 and V is TRBV20-1; lacking DNA, the TRBD1 call made by TCRdb goes unchecked. This CDR3 has 13 residues. Germline V gene sequence: CDR1 DFQATT, CDR2 SNEGSKA (reference sequence). The CDR3 region is CRAGTQIDTEAFF.

This rearrangement joins TRBV6-1 to TRBJ1-1; absent DNA, TCRdb's TRBD1 call cannot be checked. The CDR3 loop spans 12 amino acids. Germline loops: CDR1 MNHNS, CDR2 SASEGT. CDR3 in amino acids: CASSMGGGEAFF.

The chain employs TRBV4-1 and TRBJ2-3; TCRdb's assignment of TRBD1 cannot be checked, as there is no DNA. CDR3 length: 16 amino acids. Germline V lookup: CDR1 MGHRA, CDR2 YSYEKL. CDR3 protein: CASSKKAGAFTDTQYF.

The rearrangement uses TRBV20-1 and TRBJ2-1; TCRdb selects TRBD2, and the lack of DNA leaves this call unchecked. CDR3 size: 16 residues. In germline, CDR1 is DFQATT, CDR2 SNEGSKA (reference sequence). CDR3 amino acids: CSARAWAGGVYNEQFF.

The V gene is TRBV12-3 or TRBV12-4, the J gene TRBJ1-5; TCRdb selects TRBD1, and the lack of DNA leaves this call unchecked. This CDR3 has 13 amino acids. The CDR3 is CASSLEGVTPQHF.

The chain uses TRBV6-5 and TRBJ2-2. This CDR3 is 16 amino acids long. CDR1 MNHEY and CDR2 SVGAGI come from the germline V gene. This chain's CDR3 is CASSFDLGWDTGELFF.

The rearrangement links TRBV6-4 to TRBJ2-2; the TCRdb call, TRBD1, lacks DNA for checking. This CDR3 comprises 15 residues. CDR1 is MRHNA and CDR2 is SNTAGT in the germline V gene. CDR3 residues: CASSEREGRTGELFF.

V gene TRBV18 combines with J gene TRBJ1-3; TCRdb returns TRBD1, unconfirmable since there is no DNA. Germline lookup yields CDR1 KGHSH and CDR2 LQKENI. This CDR3 region has 16 residues. This CDR3 is CASSTAGTGSGNTIYF. Looking up the rest from reference TRBV18 and TRBJ1-3 gives the full variable domain: NAGVMQNPRHLVRRRGQEARLRCSPMKGHSHVYWYRQLPEEGLKFMVYLQKENIIDESGMPKERFSAEFPKEGPSILRIQQVVRGDSAAYFCASSTAGTGSGNTIYFGEGSWLTVV.